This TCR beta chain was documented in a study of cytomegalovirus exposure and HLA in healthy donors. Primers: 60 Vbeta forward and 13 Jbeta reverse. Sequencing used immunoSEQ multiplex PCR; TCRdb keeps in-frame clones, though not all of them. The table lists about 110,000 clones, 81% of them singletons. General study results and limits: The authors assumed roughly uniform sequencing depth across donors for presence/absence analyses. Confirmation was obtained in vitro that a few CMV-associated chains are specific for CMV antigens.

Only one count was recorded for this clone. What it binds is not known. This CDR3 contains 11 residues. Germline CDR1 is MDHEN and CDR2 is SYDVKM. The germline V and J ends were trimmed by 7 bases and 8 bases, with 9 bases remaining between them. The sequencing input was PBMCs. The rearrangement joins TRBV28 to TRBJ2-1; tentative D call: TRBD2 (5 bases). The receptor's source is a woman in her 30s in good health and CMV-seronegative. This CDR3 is CASTTRDEQFF. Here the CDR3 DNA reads TGTGCCAGCACCACTAGAGATGAGCAGTTCTTC.